Listed below are T cell receptor beta chains from one sample, sequenced in a study of shared clonotypes between healthy human individuals. The data were produced by immunoSEQ multiplex PCR, yet TCRdb's version contains in-frame clones alone and is incomplete. Among 2 million to 2.5 million clones listed, approximately 94% were seen once. Sequencing was performed on naive CD4+ T cells sorted from blood. The receptors stem from a young man in good health. The CDR3 runs from the conserved cysteine through the conserved F or W. A D gene is named only where the DNA matches it firmly. Size is stated for part of the rows, as once, few or many counts, or as a class when the clone is expanded.

abundance,v_gene,d_gene,j_gene,CDR3aa,CDR3nt
NA,TRBV27,TRBD1,TRBJ1-1,CASPSPDRGLMNTEAFF,TGTGCCAGCCCGTCCCCGGACAGGGGCCTAATGAACACTGAAGCTTTCTTT
few,TRBV20-1,NA,TRBJ1-2,CSARDGYTF,TGCAGTGCTAGAGATGGCTACACCTTC
NA,TRBV13,TRBD2,TRBJ2-3,CASSLQGLAGTDTQYF,TGTGCCAGCAGCTTACAAGGACTAGCGGGCACAGATACGCAGTATTTT
NA,TRBV5-1,NA,TRBJ1-1,CASSSGDKNTEAFF,TGCGCCAGCAGCTCCGGAGACAAGAACACTGAAGCTTTCTTT
NA,TRBV5-1,TRBD2,TRBJ2-3,CASRVAGTITDTQYF,TGCGCCAGCAGAGTAGCGGGGACCATCACAGATACGCAGTATTTT
NA,TRBV5-1,NA,TRBJ1-1,CASSSGHKNTEAFF,TGCGCCAGCAGCTCGGGACATAAGAACACTGAAGCTTTCTTT
NA,TRBV18,TRBD1,TRBJ2-3,CASSPRSQGVDTQYF,TGTGCCAGCTCACCACGGTCACAGGGGGTAGATACGCAGTATTTT
NA,TRBV6-1,TRBD2,TRBJ2-1,CASSALAGGTEQFF,TGTGCCAGCAGTGCACTAGCGGGAGGGACTGAGCAGTTCTTC
NA,TRBV2,TRBD2,TRBJ2-2,CASRGSGRGTGELFF,TGTGCCAGCAGGGGGAGCGGGAGAGGAACCGGGGAGCTGTTTTTT
NA,TRBV5-1,NA,TRBJ2-1,CASSLWTKIDNEQFF,TGCGCCAGCAGCTTGTGGACCAAGATTGACAATGAGCAGTTCTTC
NA,TRBV11-2,TRBD1,TRBJ1-5,CASSSGQGNQPQHF,TGTGCCAGCAGCTCGGGACAGGGTAATCAGCCCCAGCATTTT
NA,TRBV13,NA,TRBJ1-4,CASSFQRQVHEKLFF,TGTGCCAGCAGTTTCCAAAGGCAGGTTCATGAAAAACTGTTTTTT
NA,TRBV2,NA,TRBJ2-7,CASRAGQTYEQYF,TGTGCCAGCAGGGCGGGACAGACCTACGAGCAGTACTTC
NA,TRBV30,NA,TRBJ1-6,CAWRLDSYNSPLHF,TGTGCCTGGAGGTTAGACAGCTATAATTCACCCCTCCACTTT
NA,TRBV30,NA,TRBJ1-5,CAWSVQAGRGSNQPQHF,TGTGCCTGGAGTGTACAGGCAGGGAGGGGCAGCAATCAGCCCCAGCATTTT
NA,TRBV5-6,TRBD1,TRBJ1-1,CASGTRADRGEAEAFF,TGTGCCAGCGGCACGCGGGCGGACAGGGGGGAGGCTGAAGCTTTCTTT
NA,TRBV6-6,NA,TRBJ1-2,CASTGGLGYGYTF,TGTGCCAGCACGGGGGGCCTCGGCTATGGCTACACCTTC